Presented here are 19 T cell receptor beta chains from one specimen sequenced in a study of blood T cell repertoires in COVID-19. Here immunoSEQ multiplex PCR was the method, and the copy in TCRdb shows in-frame clones only, minus some. The data show approximately 160,000 clones, with 70% to 90% seen just once and 4.5% to 7.5% held by the top ten. Material for sequencing was PBMCs or T cells enriched from blood (not recorded which). Source of these receptors: a man aged 35 to 55 who had recovered from COVID-19.

The gene calls are TRBV24-1 and TRBJ2-1; 8 bases match TRBD1. J gave up 8 bases and V 5 bases, and 10 bases lay outside the gene matches. Looked up from germline, CDR1 is KGHDR and CDR2 is SFDVKD. This CDR3 spans 15 amino acids. Here the CDR3 reads CATSGGQGSSDEQFF. CDR3 in DNA: TGTGCCACCAGTGGAGGACAGGGTAGTTCGGATGAGCAGTTCTTC.

This clone was counted once. The CDR3 nucleotides are TGTGCCAGCCAAGGACTAGCGGGGGGGCGAGAGACCCAGTACTTC. Translated, it gives CASQGLAGGRETQYF. J is TRBJ2-5 and V is TRBV2; 15 nucleotides match TRBD2. The V gene's germline CDR1 is SNHLY and CDR2 FYNNEI. The CDR3 loop spans 15 amino acids. The junction had 5 bases not matched to a gene; V was cut back by 8 bases and J by 4 bases.

This chain joins TRBV25-1 and TRBJ2-1, with 8 bases matching TRBD1. The CDR3 contains 18 residues. The V gene's germline CDR1 is MGHDK and CDR2 SYGVNS. V was clipped by 4 bases and J by 5 bases; unmatched bases: 16. The CDR3 coding sequence is TGTGCCAGCAGTGTCCCGAGCCCCGGGACAGGTGAGCACAATGAGCAGTTCTTC. This translates into CASSVPSPGTGEHNEQFF.

This sequence joins TRBV6-5 and TRBJ2-7; D is possibly TRBD1 (6 bases). V was cut by 5 bases and J by 6 bases, with 20 bases left in between. This CDR3 region has 15 residues. Germline CDR1 and CDR2: MNHEY and SVGAGI. CDR3 in DNA: TGTGCCAGCAGTAGAGACAGGCCCGGTGCAGGCGAGCAGTACTTC. Encoded protein: CASSRDRPGAGEQYF.

The chain recombines TRBV6-1 with TRBJ1-1; 9 bases map to TRBD1. The CDR3 is made up of 15 amino acids. Germline loops: CDR1 MNHNS, CDR2 SASEGT. The V segment lost 2 bases and the J segment 4 bases; nucleotides outside the gene matches: 5. The CDR3 reads CASSERVTGGTEAFF. CDR3 DNA sequence: TGTGCCAGCAGTGAAAGGGTGACAGGGGGCACTGAAGCTTTCTTT.

V usage is TRBV18 and J usage is TRBJ2-1, with 8 positions matching TRBD1. The V gene end was trimmed by 7 bases and the J gene end by 6 bases; junction bases not matched to a gene: 8. The V gene's germline CDR1 is KGHSH and CDR2 LQKENI. This CDR3 spans 14 amino acids. CDR3 nucleotides: TGTGCCAGCTTCGCCGGGACAGGTGCCAATGAGCAGTTCTTC. It translates to CASFAGTGANEQFF.

The V gene is TRBV2, the J gene TRBJ2-5, with D maybe TRBD1 (6 bases). This CDR3 has 11 residues. Germline lookup yields CDR1 SNHLY and CDR2 FYNNEI. Trimming shortened V by 3 bases and J by 7 bases, and 6 bases separated the two germline ends. The CDR3 spells CASSEGATQYF. The CDR3 DNA is TGTGCCAGCAGTGAGGGGGCGACCCAGTACTTC.

This clone was seen a handful of times. The chain links TRBV12-5 to TRBJ1-2; 11 positions match TRBD1. The trim removed 1 base at V and 5 bases at J, leaving 6 bases unmatched. Germline V CDR1 and CDR2: LGHNT, FRNRAP. The CDR3 covers 16 residues. Written as DNA, the CDR3 is TGTGCTAGTGGTTTGGCACGAGGGACAGGGGGGTATGGCTACACCTTC. It codes for CASGLARGTGGYGYTF.

The J gene is TRBJ2-1, the V gene TRBV29-1; tentative D call: TRBD2 (6 bases). Germline-derived CDR1 and CDR2 are SQVTM and ANQGSEA. V was clipped by 8 bases and J by 0 bases, with 11 bases between them. This CDR3 contains 13 residues. CDR3 DNA sequence: TGCAGCAGCTTAGCGGACTCCTACAATGAGCAGTTCTTC. The encoded protein is CSSLADSYNEQFF.

This clone was seen a single time. The J gene is TRBJ1-1, the V gene TRBV30; 7 bases agree with TRBD1. V was pared by 8 bases and J by 6 bases, with 9 bases of the junction left unmatched. The CDR3 is 12 residues long. Looked up from germline, CDR1 is GTSNPN and CDR2 is SVGIG (reference sequence). The chain's CDR3 is CAGARGGSEAFF. DNA of the CDR3: TGTGCCGGCGCGCGAGGGGGCTCTGAAGCTTTCTTT.

V usage is TRBV6-5 and J usage is TRBJ2-3, with TRBD2 matching over 7 bases. Losses at the gene ends were 10 bases for V and 9 bases for J; bases not matched to a gene: 16. Looked up from germline, CDR1 is MNHEY and CDR2 is SVGAGI. CDR3 length: 14 amino acids. As DNA, the CDR3 is TGTGCCACCGCCGGGGGGACGAAGCATACAACGCAGTATTTT. This gives the protein CATAGGTKHTTQYF.

The chain combines TRBV2 with TRBJ2-2, with a possible D match to TRBD1 (5 bases). Between the trimmed V and J ends, which lost 10 bases and 0 bases, there was a span of 15 bases. CDR3 length equals 15 residues. Germline CDR1 is SNHLY and CDR2 is FYNNEI. The CDR3 here is CATAQGSANTGELFF. The CDR3 nucleotides are TGTGCCACAGCTCAGGGATCCGCGAACACCGGGGAGCTGTTTTTT.

The CDR3 DNA reads as TGTGCCAGCAGTGAAGGTCACCAAGACAGGGTAACTTCTGAAGCTTTCTTT. Its translation is CASSEGHQDRVTSEAFF. The chain combines TRBV6-1 with TRBJ1-1, with 7 bases lining up with TRBD1. Germline loops: CDR1 MNHNS, CDR2 SASEGT. Unmatched junction bases numbered 14, after V lost 1 base and J lost 6 bases. This CDR3 comprises 17 residues.

This clone was recorded once. The chain joins TRBV5-1 to TRBJ2-3, with a weak D call TRBD1 (6 bases). CDR3 length equals 15 residues. Trimming removed 5 bases from V and 2 bases from J, with 15 bases in between. The germline gives CDR1 SGHRS, CDR2 YFSETQ. The chain's CDR3 is CASRYRTEATDTQYF. DNA of the CDR3: TGCGCCAGCAGGTATAGGACAGAAGCCACAGATACGCAGTATTTT.

On this clone: This sample also contains other DNA sequences that code for the same CDR3. The rearrangement uses TRBV7-9 and TRBJ1-2; 12 nucleotides agree with TRBD1. Looked up from germline, CDR1 is SEHNR and CDR2 is FQNEAQ (reference sequence). The length of the CDR3 is 15 residues. The J segment lost 7 bases and the V segment lost 0 bases, leaving 3 bases of the junction unmatched. Here the CDR3 DNA reads TGTGCCAGCAGCTTAGCGGGACAGGGGGCCGGTGGCTACACCTTC. Its translation is CASSLAGQGAGGYTF.

V usage is TRBV6-5 and J usage is TRBJ1-2; 7 bases align to TRBD1. The CDR3 contains 14 residues. J lost 8 bases, V lost 6 bases, and 12 bases had no gene match. CDR1 MNHEY and CDR2 SVGAGI come from the germline V gene. CDR3 sequence (DNA): TGTGCCAGCAGAGACACCGGGACAGCGTCCGGCTACACCTTC. Protein sequence: CASRDTGTASGYTF.

The V gene is TRBV6-5, the J gene TRBJ1-1, with D uncertain. Trimming pared 6 bases from V and 2 bases from J, leaving 10 bases between. The CDR3 spans 13 residues. Per the germline V gene, CDR1 is MNHEY and CDR2 is SVGAGI. CDR3 amino acids: CASSPQRNTEAFF. Written as DNA, the CDR3 is TGTGCCAGCAGCCCCCAGCGAAACACTGAAGCTTTCTTT.

The CDR3 spells CASSGLQETQYF. CDR3 bases: TGCGCCAGCAGCGGCCTCCAAGAGACCCAGTACTTC. The V call is TRBV5-1, the J call TRBJ2-5, with D unresolved. CDR1 SGHRS and CDR2 YFSETQ come from the germline V gene. The CDR3 spans 12 residues. V was shortened by 4 bases and J by 1 base, with 5 bases between the two germline ends.

The chain is built from TRBV10-2 and TRBJ2-1; 10 bases match TRBD2. Germline CDR1 reads WSHSY; CDR2 reads SAAADI. The CDR3 is 15 amino acids. V shed 8 bases and J 4 bases; nucleotides not matched to a gene: 8. CDR3 nucleotides: TGCGCCAGCGCCCCTCTAGCGGGGGATTACAATGAGCAGTTCTTC. Translating it yields CASAPLAGDYNEQFF.